The 26 T cell receptor beta chains below all came from one sample that was sequenced in a study of regulatory T cells in long-lasting Graves disease. The authors built TCR beta libraries using iRepertoire HTBI primers and Arm-PCR of CDR3 regions. TCRdb processed the multiplex PCR reads anew with MiXCR; each CDR3 protein has one entry. The sample consists of 650,000 to 850,000 distinct CDR3 sequences, 25% to 35% of them appearing once. As to time point: persistent/refractory GD, antithyroid drugs over 5 years with positive TRAb. PBMC-extracted RNA yielded the TCR library. This sample comprised peripheral blood mononuclear cells (PBMCs), obtained when the disease was refractory, from a patient treated with antithyroid drugs. Source of these receptors: a female donor with Graves disease.

This clonotype has only a few counts. The chain couples TRBV6-1 to TRBJ2-5; 9 bases match TRBD2. This CDR3 is 15 amino acids long. Germline-derived CDR1 and CDR2 are MNHNS and SASEGT. V lost 8 bases, J lost 0 bases, and 7 bases stayed unmatched. Here the CDR3 DNA reads TGTGCCAGCTGGGGGCGGGGGGGAGACCAAGAGACCCAGTACTTC. This gives the protein CASWGRGGDQETQYF.

This chain connects TRBV3-1 to TRBJ2-7; a weak D match, TRBD2 (6 bases). The CDR3 is 15 amino acids. The V end lost 0 bases, the J end lost 2 bases, and 11 bases lay between the germline ends. CDR1 and CDR2 (germline): LGHDT, YNNKEL (reference sequence). CDR3 sequence reads: CASSQEVGTAYEQYF. The CDR3, as DNA: TGTGCCAGCAGCCAAGAGGTCGGGACTGCCTACGAGCAGTACTTC.

This clonotype was recorded at least ten times. The chain uses TRBV3-1 and TRBJ1-2; D call uncertain. Trimming left V 3 bases short and J 4 bases short, with 9 bases between. There are 13 residues in the CDR3. The germline V gene encodes CDR1 LGHDT and CDR2 YNNKEL (reference sequence). CDR3 sequence: CASSQRGGYGYTF. CDR3 DNA: TGTGCCAGCAGCCAGCGGGGAGGCTATGGCTACACCTTC. Together with reference TRBV3-1 and TRBJ1-2, the CDR3 gives the full variable domain: DTAVSQTPKYLVTQMGNDKSIKCEQNLGHDTMYWYKQDSKKFLKIMFSYNNKELIINETVPNRFSPKSPDKAHLNLHINSLELGDSAVYFCASSQRGGYGYTFGSGTRLTVV.

This chain links TRBV3-1 with TRBJ2-1; 11 positions match TRBD2. The germline CDR1 and CDR2 sequences are LGHDT and YNNKEL (reference sequence). The CDR3 spans 15 residues. Unmatched junction bases numbered 8, after V lost 5 bases and J lost 8 bases. The CDR3 protein is CASSILAGGGDEQFF. In DNA form, the CDR3 reads TGTGCCAGCAGCATCCTAGCGGGAGGTGGGGATGAGCAGTTCTTC.

In its sample, this clonotype was seen many times. V gene TRBV6-1 combines with J gene TRBJ1-5, with TRBD1 as a possible D gene (5 bases). V was cut by 3 bases and J by 2 bases, with 8 bases left in between. The CDR3 has 14 residues. In germline, CDR1 is MNHNS, CDR2 SASEGT. The CDR3 spells CASSDRRGNQPQHF. Written as DNA, the CDR3 is TGTGCCAGCAGTGACCGCAGGGGCAATCAGCCCCAGCATTTT.

This clonotype was seen a few times. V is TRBV11-2 and J is TRBJ2-7, with 10 bases matching TRBD2. Losses at the gene ends were 4 bases for V and 2 bases for J; bases not matched to a gene: 2. This CDR3 spans 14 amino acids. Per the germline V gene, CDR1 is SGHAT and CDR2 is FQNNGV. The CDR3 DNA is TGTGCCAGCAGCTCTAGCGGGGGACCCTACGAGCAGTACTTC. This translates into CASSSSGGPYEQYF.

This clonotype was observed a handful of times. The chain couples TRBV29-1 to TRBJ2-7; 10 bases are a match to TRBD1. After removal of 4 bases from V and 6 bases from J, the junction contained 6 bases not matched to a gene. This CDR3 contains 13 residues. Germline CDR1 is SQVTM and CDR2 is ANQGSEA. CDR3 in DNA: TGCAGCGTTGCCTCCGGGACAGGGGCCGAGCAGTACTTC. Protein sequence: CSVASGTGAEQYF.

The chain has TRBV20-1 and TRBJ1-2; 9 nucleotides align to TRBD1. The CDR3 runs to 14 residues. CDR1 is DFQATT and CDR2 is SNEGSKA in the germline V gene (reference sequence). The trim removed 4 bases at V and 4 bases at J, leaving 7 bases unmatched. The DNA for the CDR3 is TGCAGTGCTATTGGACAGGGGCTCGCCTATGGCTACACCTTC. Translation: CSAIGQGLAYGYTF.

This clonotype was seen a handful of times. The chain combines TRBV11-2 with TRBJ2-7, with D perhaps matching TRBD1 or TRBD2 (5 bases each). CDR3 size: 14 residues. Trimming stripped 0 bases from V and 2 bases from J, with 8 bases between. The germline V gene has CDR1 SGHAT and CDR2 FQNNGV. This chain's CDR3 is CASSLDGTTYEQYF. The CDR3 nucleotides read TGTGCCAGCAGCTTAGATGGGACCACCTACGAGCAGTACTTC.

The chain carries TRBV10-3 and TRBJ1-1; 9 bases agree with TRBD1. Per the germline V gene, CDR1 is ENHRY and CDR2 is SYGVKD. The junction had 9 bases not matched to a gene; V was cut back by 3 bases and J by 4 bases. CDR3 size: 16 residues. CDR3 amino acids: CAISDRVTGGSTEAFF. For the CDR3, the DNA is TGTGCCATCAGTGATAGAGTGACAGGGGGTAGCACTGAAGCTTTCTTT.

This clonotype came up many times. J is TRBJ2-7 and V is TRBV6-5; the match to TRBD2 covers 8 bases. The CDR3 contains 16 residues. V was pared by 0 bases and J by 6 bases, with 10 bases of the junction left unmatched. Germline assignment: CDR1 MNHEY and CDR2 SVGAGI. CDR3: CASSYSSFGTSLEQYF. The CDR3 region has the DNA TGTGCCAGCAGTTACTCGTCTTTCGGGACTAGTCTCGAGCAGTACTTC.

Concerning this clonotype itself: This may be a read error, as it is one base from a much larger clone. CDR3 protein: CASSLAPGTGRETHYF. Written as DNA, the CDR3 is TGTGCCAGCAGTTTAGCACCAGGGACAGGGAGGGAGACCCATTACTTC. The chain has TRBV12-3 or TRBV12-4 and TRBJ2-5; TRBD1 agrees at 9 bases. The CDR3 has 16 residues.

The chain combines TRBV12-3 or TRBV12-4 with TRBJ1-5, with TRBD1 matching over 7 bases. This CDR3 region has 14 residues. V lost 6 bases to trimming and J lost 5 bases; unmatched junction nucleotides: 7. The CDR3 reads CASSLRGQDQPQHF. The CDR3 region has the DNA TGTGCCAGCAGCTTGAGGGGGCAGGATCAGCCCCAGCATTTT.

The rearrangement links TRBV29-1 to TRBJ2-1; TRBD2 agrees at 14 bases. Germline V gene data show CDR1 as SQVTM and CDR2 as ANQGSEA. Trimming cost V 4 bases and J 8 bases; bases outside gene matches: 4. CDR3 length: 14 residues. This chain's CDR3 is CSVVGTSGSHEQFF. CDR3 bases: TGCAGCGTTGTAGGGACTAGCGGGAGCCATGAGCAGTTCTTC.

Concerning this clonotype: A single base separates this from a much larger clone, so it may be a read error. The chain links TRBV3-1 to TRBJ2-7; unclear D gene. Germline assignment: CDR1 LGHDT and CDR2 YNNKEL (reference sequence). V was pared by 3 bases and J by 2 bases, with 5 bases between. The CDR3 is made up of 12 amino acids. For the CDR3, the DNA is TGTGCCAGCAGCCACAGCGCCTACGAGCAGTACTTC. This translates into CASSHSAYEQYF.

In its sample, this clonotype was seen many times. This chain uses TRBV28 with TRBJ1-1; TRBD1 might be the D (5 bases). V lost 6 bases and J 1 base, leaving 9 bases between the germline ends. There are 13 residues in the CDR3. In germline, CDR1 is MDHEN, CDR2 SYDVKM. The CDR3 region is CASRGPPNTEAFF. The DNA of the CDR3 is TGTGCCAGCAGGGGACCGCCGAACACTGAAGCTTTCTTT.

The V gene is TRBV3-1, the J gene TRBJ2-5, with 10 bases identical to TRBD2. This CDR3 region has 14 residues. The germline CDR1 and CDR2 sequences are LGHDT and YNNKEL (reference sequence). J was trimmed by 4 bases and V by 8 bases; bases with no gene match: 7. CDR3 loop: CASRGASGGETQYF. CDR3 sequence (DNA): TGTGCCAGCCGGGGGGCTAGCGGGGGAGAGACCCAGTACTTC.

This clonotype was counted a few times. The J gene is TRBJ1-2, the V gene TRBV5-1; possible D gene TRBD1, 5 bases. V gave up 4 bases and J gave up 7 bases, with 14 bases separating them. Germline CDR1 SGHRS, CDR2 YFSETQ. The CDR3 contains 13 residues. CDR3 sequence (DNA): TGCGCCAGCAGCCGGGACGGGGATGGTGGCTACACCTTC. It specifies CASSRDGDGGYTF.

This clonotype occurred once. J is TRBJ2-7 and V is TRBV7-2, with 7 nucleotides matching TRBD2. The V and J ends lost 1 base and 1 base, in that order; junction bases with no gene match: 4. The CDR3 loop spans 15 amino acids. CDR1 is SGHTA, CDR2 FQGNSA, per germline. This CDR3 reads CASSLVAGPSYEQYF. The DNA for the CDR3 is TGTGCCAGCAGCTTAGTAGCGGGCCCATCCTACGAGCAGTACTTC.

V and J are TRBV12-3 or TRBV12-4 and TRBJ2-7, with 8 bases matching TRBD1. The ends lost 7 bases at V and 2 bases at J; junction bases unmatched: 4. The CDR3 is 13 amino acids. The CDR3 DNA reads as TGTGCCAGCACCGTGACAGGGGCCTACGAGCAGTACTTC. Protein sequence: CASTVTGAYEQYF.

The J gene is TRBJ1-1, the V gene TRBV11-2; 10 bases are shared with TRBD1. After removal of 0 bases from V and 10 bases from J, the junction contained 5 bases not matched to a gene. Germline V lookup: CDR1 SGHAT, CDR2 FQNNGV. The CDR3 is 14 amino acids. The DNA for the CDR3 is TGTGCCAGCAGCTTAGACCCCCGGGACAGGGGAGCTTTCTTT. As protein: CASSLDPRDRGAFF.

Ten or more counts support this clonotype. This chain's CDR3 is CASSNSLYRPYEQYF. In DNA form, the CDR3 reads TGTGCCAGCAGTAACTCCCTCTACAGGCCCTACGAGCAGTACTTC. The chain carries TRBV12-3 or TRBV12-4 and TRBJ2-7; possible D gene TRBD1, 5 bases. Trimming left V 5 bases short and J 2 bases short, with 16 bases between. The CDR3 length is 15 residues.

There are a few counts of this clonotype. The chain uses TRBV19 and TRBJ2-2; D is ambiguous. Germline assignment: CDR1 LNHDA and CDR2 SQIVND (reference sequence). CDR3 size: 16 residues. Trimming removed 4 bases from V and 0 bases from J, with 12 bases in between. Written as DNA, the CDR3 is TGTGCCAGTAGTAAAAGACGGCTACCGAACACCGGGGAGCTGTTTTTT. Amino acid sequence: CASSKRRLPNTGELFF.

This clonotype turned up a few times. The chain couples TRBV11-2 to TRBJ1-2; D gene uncertain. The V gene lost 3 bases and the J gene lost 8 bases, with 10 bases spanning the gap. Per germline, CDR1 SGHAT and CDR2 FQNNGV. CDR3 length: 12 amino acids. CDR3 DNA: TGTGCCAGCAGCTTTTACGGCGGGGGCTACACCTTC. It is translated as CASSFYGGGYTF. Full variable domain (outside the CDR3, taken from reference TRBV11-2 and TRBJ1-2): EAGVAQSPRYKIIEKRQSVAFWCNPISGHATLYWYQQILGQGPKLLIQFQNNGVVDDSQLPKDRFSAERLKGVDSTLKIQPAKLEDSAVYLCASSFYGGGYTFGSGTRLTVV.

V is TRBV7-9 and J is TRBJ1-2, with 9 bases that match TRBD1. Losses at the gene ends were 1 base for V and 4 bases for J; bases not matched to a gene: 4. Germline V gene sequence: CDR1 SEHNR, CDR2 FQNEAQ (reference sequence). This CDR3 contains 15 residues. As DNA, the CDR3 is TGTGCCAGCAGCTTAGGGACAGGGGCAACCTATGGCTACACCTTC. Translation: CASSLGTGATYGYTF.

This clonotype was seen a few times. V and J are TRBV3-1 and TRBJ2-5, with TRBD2 identical over 8 bases. The CDR3 consists of 15 residues. Germline trimming cut 4 bases from V and 1 base from J; bases unmatched to any gene: 5. The germline gives CDR1 LGHDT, CDR2 YNNKEL (reference sequence). DNA of the CDR3: TGTGCCAGCAGCCCAACTAGCGGATCCCAAGAGACCCAGTACTTC. It is translated as CASSPTSGSQETQYF.